Described below is a single T cell receptor beta chain sequence and its context. The sample is drawn from a study of T cell repertoires in ileal Crohn's disease. Sample time point: inflamed ileum from the surgical specimen. Patients were adults with ileal or ileocolonic Crohn's disease needing resection. Using immunoSEQ multiplex PCR, the repertoire was profiled, and TCRdb retains in-frame clones only, with some absent. The sample has around 9,800 clones, 80% to 90% seen once. Trimming shortened V by 0 bases and J by 2 bases, and 7 bases separated the two germline ends. There are 14 residues in the CDR3. In germline, CDR1 is KGHSH, CDR2 LQKENI.

Sequencing used ileal tissue. This sequence joins TRBV18 and TRBJ2-5; D gene ambiguous. The receptor comes from an adult with Crohn's disease. As DNA, the CDR3 is TGTGCCAGCTCACCACCGACCAGTCAAGAGACCCAGTACTTC. Translated: CASSPPTSQETQYF.